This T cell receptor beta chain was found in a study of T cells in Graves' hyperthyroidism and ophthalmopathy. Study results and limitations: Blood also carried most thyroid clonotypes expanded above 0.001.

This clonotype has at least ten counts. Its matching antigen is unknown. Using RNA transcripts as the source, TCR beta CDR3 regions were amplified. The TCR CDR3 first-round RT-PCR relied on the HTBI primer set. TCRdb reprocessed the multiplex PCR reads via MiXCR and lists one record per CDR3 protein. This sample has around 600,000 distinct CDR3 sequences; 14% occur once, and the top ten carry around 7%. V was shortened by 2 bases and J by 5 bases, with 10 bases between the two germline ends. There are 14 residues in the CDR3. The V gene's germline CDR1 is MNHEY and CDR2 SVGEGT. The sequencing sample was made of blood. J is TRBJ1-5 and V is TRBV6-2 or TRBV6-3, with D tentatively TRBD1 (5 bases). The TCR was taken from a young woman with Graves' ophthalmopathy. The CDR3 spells CASSYHDSHQPQHF. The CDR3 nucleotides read TGTGCCAGCAGTTACCACGACAGCCATCAGCCCCAGCATTTT.